This T cell receptor (beta chain) comes out of a study of blood T cell repertoires in COVID-19. This CDR3 has 16 residues. V shed 10 bases, J shed 7 bases, and the junction held 16 bases outside the gene matches. The V gene's germline CDR1 is ENHRY and CDR2 SYGVKD. Under the authors' procedure: The authors estimated nucleated cell counts from reference gene primer amplification. Only in-frame clones appear in the TCRdb table, and some are missing; sequencing was by immunoSEQ multiplex PCR. The V and J calls and the clone size are those of that table, but D and trimming were determined from the DNA. The repertoire has around 450,000 clones, 70% to 90% of them found once; the top ten carry about 2.1%.

The V and J genes are TRBV10-3 and TRBJ2-1; 10 bases agree with TRBD2. Sequenced: PBMCs or T cells enriched from blood (not recorded which). The receptor was derived from a woman between 18 and 30 years old with acute COVID-19. The DNA of the CDR3 is TGTGCCACCGAGGAGGGGCTAGCGGGAGTAGGAAATGAGCAGTTCTTC. Translated, it gives CATEEGLAGVGNEQFF.